A selection of T cell receptor beta chains follows, all from one sample in a study of graft-versus-host responses after intestinal transplantation. Profiling relied on immunoSEQ multiplex PCR, and the TCRdb table lists in-frame clones only, not all of them. Of around 38,000 clones in the sample, roughly 87% were seen once. Sequences were derived from PBMCs, sampled less than 1,400 days after transplant. Source of these receptors: a human patient who received an intestinal transplant, so some T cells may come from the graft donor. The CDR3 runs from the conserved cysteine through the conserved F or W. The D gene is left open where the match is weak. Rows give clone size only sometimes, using once, few, many, or a class for an expanded clone.

-	TRBV5-1	TRBJ2-5	TRBD2	TGCGCCAGCAGCTTGTGGGAGCTAGCGGGGGGACAAGAGACCCAGTACTTC	CASSLWELAGGQETQYF
-	TRBV9	TRBJ2-2	TRBD1	TGTGCCAGCAGCCCGCGGGGACAGGGGGCGCTATCCGGGGAGCTGTTTTTT	CASSPRGQGALSGELFF
few	TRBV2	TRBJ2-7	TRBD2	TGTGCCAGCCAAGGACTAGCCTACGAGCAGTACTTC	CASQGLAYEQYF
-	TRBV27	TRBJ2-3	TRBD2	TGTGCCAGCAGGCAACTAGCGCCCACAGATACGCAGTATTTT	CASRQLAPTDTQYF
-	TRBV28	TRBJ1-4	TRBD1	TGTGCCAGCAGTGGGTGGGCAGGGGGCTATGAAAAACTGTTTTTT	CASSGWAGGYEKLFF
-	TRBV27	TRBJ1-6	TRBD1	TGTGCCAGCAGTCCGTGGACAGGGGAATATTCACCCCTCCACTTT	CASSPWTGEYSPLHF
-	TRBV6-5	TRBJ2-3	-	TGTGCCAGCTCTCTGGGGGGCGCAGATACGCAGTATTTT	CASSLGGADTQYF
-	TRBV7-9	TRBJ2-2	-	TGTGCCAGCAGCGCCCCGGACGGAGACACCGGGGAGCTGTTTTTT	CASSAPDGDTGELFF
-	TRBV28	TRBJ1-4	-	TGTGCCAGCAGCCCTCCGGGGGGCTATAATGAAAAACTGTTTTTT	CASSPPGGYNEKLFF
-	TRBV10-3	TRBJ1-1	-	TGTGCCATCAGTGAAGGGCTATCGGTGGTGGACACTGAAGCTTTCTTT	CAISEGLSVVDTEAFF
few	TRBV19	TRBJ2-7	-	TGTGCCAGTAGTATAGCAGCCGCCTACGAGCAGTACTTC	CASSIAAAYEQYF
-	TRBV19	TRBJ2-7	-	TGTGCCAGTAGTTCTTCCTACGAGCAGTACTTC	CASSSSYEQYF
few	TRBV6-1	TRBJ2-7	TRBD2	TGTGCCACCGGACTAGCGGGCCTCGAGCAGTACTTC	CATGLAGLEQYF
-	TRBV28	TRBJ2-3	-	TGTGCCAGCAGTTTAAATATGGGGGATACGCAGTATTTT	CASSLNMGDTQYF
-	TRBV5-1	TRBJ1-2	TRBD1	TGCGCCAGCAGCTTAGGTACAGGGGGCTTAGGCTACACCTTC	CASSLGTGGLGYTF
-	TRBV4-2	TRBJ2-7	TRBD2	TGTGCCAGCAGCCCCAGCGGGAACCCCACTTACGAGCAGTACTTC	CASSPSGNPTYEQYF
-	TRBV15	TRBJ2-3	-	TGTGCCACCAGCAGAGAGGCTGAGCTTGATACGCAGTATTTT	CATSREAELDTQYF
-	TRBV28	TRBJ2-7	-	TGTGCCAGCAGTTCCCCAGCCCCCGGCGAGCAGTACTTC	CASSSPAPGEQYF
-	TRBV6-4	TRBJ1-1	TRBD1	TGTGCCAGCAGACTGGACAGGGACACTGAAGCTTTCTTT	CASRLDRDTEAFF
few	TRBV4-2	TRBJ2-7	TRBD2	TGTGCCAGCAGCCCCGGTGTAGCGGGGGGGCCACACGAGCAGTACTTC	CASSPGVAGGPHEQYF
-	TRBV7-9	TRBJ1-3	-	TGTGCCAGCAGCACCGACAGGTTCCCGACCACCATATATTTT	CASSTDRFPTTIYF
-	TRBV2	TRBJ1-4	-	TGTGCCAGCACTGTGCTTCCCAGGGTCGAAAAACTGTTTTTT	CASTVLPRVEKLFF
-	TRBV28	TRBJ1-5	TRBD1	TGTGCCAGCAGTTTGTCCGGGACAGGGAATCGTCTTAATCAGCCCCAGCATTTT	CASSLSGTGNRLNQPQHF
-	TRBV29-1	TRBJ2-5	-	TGCAGCGTTGGTGGGGGATTCGACGAGACCCAGTACTTC	CSVGGGFDETQYF
-	TRBV18	TRBJ2-5	-	TGTGCCAGCTCACTACAGCGAGAGACCCAGTACTTC	CASSLQRETQYF
-	TRBV10-2	TRBJ2-3	TRBD2	TGCGCCAGCAGTGAGCCCCAAGCGGGGGGCCACAACCCGCAGTATTTT	CASSEPQAGGHNPQYF
-	TRBV28	TRBJ1-5	-	TGTGCCAGCAGGGTACGGACCGTAAGTAGCAATCAGCCCCAGCATTTT	CASRVRTVSSNQPQHF
-	TRBV19	TRBJ2-5	-	TGTGCCTCTAGCGGGTTCCTGTCAAAGGGGGCAGAAGAGACCCAGTACTTC	CASSGFLSKGAEETQYF
-	TRBV27	TRBJ2-3	-	TGTGCCAGCAGTTTCGGGGATACGCAGTATTTT	CASSFGDTQYF
-	TRBV10-3	TRBJ2-7	TRBD1	TGTGCCATCAGTGATGACAGGGCCTACGAGCAGTACTTC	CAISDDRAYEQYF
-	TRBV2	TRBJ2-7	TRBD2	TGTGCCAGCAGTAATATCGGGAGGCGGGAGGGTACCTACGAGCAGTACTTC	CASSNIGRREGTYEQYF
-	TRBV11-2	TRBJ2-1	-	TGTGCCAGCAGCCCCCACTCCCGAGGCCAAGAGCAGTTCTTC	CASSPHSRGQEQFF
-	TRBV7-3	TRBJ1-1	TRBD1	TGTGCCAGCAGCGCCCAGGGGGTGGGGACTGAAGCTTTCTTT	CASSAQGVGTEAFF
-	TRBV10-1	TRBJ1-1	TRBD1	TGCGCCAGCAGGGAGACAGGGGGTACTTATCAAGCTTTCTTT	CASRETGGTYQAFF
-	TRBV27	TRBJ2-1	-	TGTGCCAGCAGTTTGGCGAGCCGCTCCTACAATGAGCAGTTCTTC	CASSLASRSYNEQFF
-	TRBV2	TRBJ1-1	-	TGTGCCAGCAGTCCCCGAAAGGGAGGTGAAGCTTTCTTT	CASSPRKGGEAFF
once	TRBV5-1	TRBJ1-4	TRBD1	TGCGCCAGCAGCCCCGGGACAGAGGGGGAAAAACTGTTTTTT	CASSPGTEGEKLFF
-	TRBV10-2	TRBJ1-3	-	TGCGCCAGCAGCACAAGCAACACCATATATTTT	CASSTSNTIYF
-	TRBV6-4	TRBJ2-1	TRBD2	TGTGCCAGCAGTGACCAACGGGGGGGCAACCCCAATGAGCAGTTCTTC	CASSDQRGGNPNEQFF
once	TRBV5-4	TRBJ2-7	-	TGTGCCAGCAGCTTCAACCATTACGAGCAGTACTTC	CASSFNHYEQYF
-	TRBV18	TRBJ1-4	-	TGTGCCAGCTCACCGATACGAGACGCACTCGAAAAACTGTTTTTT	CASSPIRDALEKLFF